These 23 T cell receptor beta chains originate from one sample sequenced in a study of shared clonotypes between healthy human individuals. TCRdb's table, derived via immunoSEQ multiplex PCR, lists solely in-frame clones and lacks some. The table records a few hundred thousand clones, roughly four fifths of them present only once. The sequencing input was PBMCs. These receptors all stem from a woman between 35 and 50 years old in good health. Some clones in this sample may be carry-over from other donors' samples.

This CDR3 is CASSSPPRLAWYNEQFF. The CDR3 coding sequence is TGTGCCAGCAGCTCACCCCCCAGACTAGCTTGGTACAATGAGCAGTTCTTC. The chain employs TRBV7-8 and TRBJ2-1; 7 nucleotides line up with TRBD2. V shed 4 bases, J shed 4 bases, and the junction held 13 bases outside the gene matches. Germline V gene sequence: CDR1 SGHVS, CDR2 FQNEAQ. The CDR3 is made up of 17 amino acids.

The chain has TRBV11-2 and TRBJ2-1, with 13 positions matching TRBD2. The CDR3 covers 15 residues. V lost 5 bases, J lost 4 bases, and 2 bases stayed unmatched. Per the germline V gene, CDR1 is SGHAT and CDR2 is FQNNGV. The CDR3 nucleotides are TGTGCCAGCAGCGGGGGACTAGCGGGATACAATGAGCAGTTCTTC. As protein: CASSGGLAGYNEQFF.

The chain joins TRBV28 to TRBJ2-1; 8 bases match TRBD1. Germline loops: CDR1 MDHEN, CDR2 SYDVKM. The CDR3 consists of 15 residues. Trimming took 6 bases from V and 5 from J; bases not matched to a gene: 9. The CDR3 protein is CASRAQGASHNEQFF. The CDR3 DNA follows: TGTGCCAGCAGGGCGCAGGGGGCTTCTCACAATGAGCAGTTCTTC.

On this clone itself: The same CDR3 is also encoded by other DNA sequences in this sample. The J gene is TRBJ1-1, the V gene TRBV7-3, with 7 bases matching TRBD1. V gave up 1 base and J gave up 4 bases; unmatched junction bases: 0. CDR1 and CDR2 from the germline V gene are SGHTA and FQGTGA. The CDR3 is 13 amino acids. CDR3 protein: CASSLRQGTEAFF. The CDR3 DNA reads TGTGCCAGCAGCTTAAGACAGGGCACTGAAGCTTTCTTT.

The chain uses TRBV4-3 and TRBJ1-5; D is unclear. In germline, CDR1 is LGHNA, CDR2 YSLEER. Trimming took off 0 bases at V and 6 bases at J, with 6 bases between the two ends. CDR3 length: 13 amino acids. CDR3 loop: CASSQDRFQPQHF. CDR3 DNA sequence: TGCGCCAGCAGCCAAGACCGTTTTCAGCCCCAGCATTTT.

This clone was recorded once. The V gene is TRBV4-1, the J gene TRBJ2-7; D remains ambiguous. The V gene's germline CDR1 is MGHRA and CDR2 YSYEKL. V was clipped by 1 base and J by 2 bases, with 12 bases between them. The CDR3 runs 15 residues. The CDR3 DNA is TGCGCCAGCAGCCAAGGAGACACGCGACCCTACGAGCAGTACTTC. It encodes CASSQGDTRPYEQYF.

The rearrangement uses TRBV5-1 and TRBJ2-7; D is unclear. The CDR3 consists of 14 residues. V lost 0 bases, J lost 0 bases, and 7 bases lay in between. CDR1 and CDR2 (germline): SGHRS, YFSETQ. In nucleotides, the CDR3 is TGCGCCAGCAGCTTGGGGGATCCCTCCTACGAGCAGTACTTC. Its protein product is CASSLGDPSYEQYF.

The chain is built from TRBV5-6 and TRBJ2-7, with no clear D. Per the germline V gene, CDR1 is SGHDT and CDR2 is YYEEEE. The ends were cut back, 0 bases at V and 7 bases at J, with 11 bases in the middle. CDR3 length equals 13 residues. CDR3: CASSLVTLREQYF. CDR3 in DNA: TGTGCCAGCAGCTTGGTGACACTTAGGGAGCAGTACTTC.

The gene calls are TRBV30 and TRBJ2-7, with a possible D match to TRBD1 (5 bases). This CDR3 has 11 residues. The V end was cut by 5 bases, the J end by 4 bases, with 9 bases between. Germline CDR1 and CDR2: GTSNPN and SVGIG (reference sequence). The CDR3 DNA sequence: TGTGCCTGGCGACAGTCTTACGAGCAGTACTTC. It translates to CAWRQSYEQYF. The full variable domain, in which reference TRBV30 and TRBJ2-7 provide the parts outside the CDR3, is SQTIHQWPATLVQPVGSPLSLECTVEGTSNPNLYWYRQAAGRGLQLLFYSVGIGQISSEVPQNLSASRPQDRQFILSSKKLLLSDSGFYLCAWRQSYEQYFGPGTRLTVT.

The chain is built from TRBV6-4 and TRBJ2-2; tentative D call: TRBD2 (5 bases). Germline CDR1 is MRHNA and CDR2 is SNTAGT. The CDR3 loop spans 14 amino acids. V gave up 4 bases and J gave up 1 base, with 7 bases separating them. The CDR3 spells CASSVEGNTGELFF. DNA of the CDR3: TGTGCCAGCAGTGTTGAGGGGAACACCGGGGAGCTGTTTTTT.

Of note for this clone: This specimen includes other DNA sequences encoding the same CDR3. This chain joins TRBV30 and TRBJ1-3, with D perhaps matching TRBD1 (5 bases). With 1 base removed from V and 0 bases from J, the gap between germline ends came to 7 bases. This CDR3 spans 14 amino acids. Per germline, CDR1 GTSNPN and CDR2 SVGIG (reference sequence). DNA of the CDR3: TGTGCCTGGAGTGAGAGGGGCTCTGGAAACACCATATATTTT. This translates into CAWSERGSGNTIYF.

As concerns this clone: A read error is the likely source, as a far larger clone sits one nucleotide away. The rearrangement links TRBV20-1 to TRBJ1-1; D remains ambiguous. Looked up from germline, CDR1 is DFQATT and CDR2 is SNEGSKA (reference sequence). The germline V and J ends were trimmed by 5 bases and 8 bases, with 12 bases remaining between them. The CDR3 has 11 residues. CDR3 loop: CSAPPEPEAFF. DNA of the CDR3: TGCAGTGCTCCTCCCGAGCCAGAAGCTTTCTTT.

V gene TRBV19 combines with J gene TRBJ2-1, with D unresolved. This CDR3 region has 13 residues. The V end was cut by 3 bases, the J end by 5 bases, with 8 bases between. Germline V CDR1 and CDR2: LNHDA, SQIVND (reference sequence). CDR3 loop: CASSMSRNNEQFF. In DNA form, the CDR3 reads TGTGCCAGTAGTATGTCGAGAAACAATGAGCAGTTCTTC.

The gene calls are TRBV9 and TRBJ1-1, with D unclear. Trimming pared 0 bases from V and 1 base from J, leaving 1 base between. The CDR3 loop spans 12 amino acids. Germline-derived CDR1 and CDR2 are SGDLS and YYNGEE. CDR3 in DNA: TGTGCCAGCAGCGTAGCGAACACTGAAGCTTTCTTT. Its translation is CASSVANTEAFF.

This chain links TRBV7-2 with TRBJ2-1; 10 positions match TRBD2. The V gene end was trimmed by 5 bases and the J gene end by 5 bases; junction bases not matched to a gene: 3. Germline CDR1 reads SGHTA; CDR2 reads FQGNSA. The CDR3 totals 14 residues. CDR3 amino acids: CASSIGLADNEQFF. The CDR3 DNA is TGTGCCAGCAGCATAGGACTAGCGGACAATGAGCAGTTCTTC. Based on the CDR3 plus reference TRBV7-2 and TRBJ2-1, the full variable domain is GAGVSQSPSNKVTEKGKDVELRCDPISGHTALYWYRQSLGQGLEFLIYFQGNSAPDKSGLPSDRFSAERTGGSVSTLTIQRTQQEDSAVYLCASSIGLADNEQFFGPGTRLTVL.

This clone was recorded once. The chain is built from TRBV23-1 and TRBJ1-5; D is unresolved. TRBV23-1 is sorted into the ORF group, with uncertain function. CDR3 length: 16 residues. Trimming removed 0 bases from V and 2 bases from J, with 11 bases in between. The CDR3 region is CASSQSIKTGNQPQHF. The CDR3 bases are TGCGCCAGCAGTCAATCGATAAAAACGGGCAATCAGCCCCAGCATTTT.

V is TRBV18 and J is TRBJ2-4, with 16 positions matching TRBD2. From germline, CDR1 is KGHSH and CDR2 LQKENI. There are 16 residues in the CDR3. J was trimmed by 5 bases and V by 2 bases; bases with no gene match: 0. CDR3 sequence reads: CASSPGTSGRENIQYF. Here the CDR3 DNA reads TGTGCCAGCTCACCAGGGACTAGCGGGAGGGAAAACATTCAGTACTTC.

The chain links TRBV28 to TRBJ2-6; possible D gene TRBD1, 6 bases. Germline V gene data show CDR1 as MDHEN and CDR2 as SYDVKM. CDR3 size: 16 residues. V gave up 6 bases and J gave up 0 bases, with 12 bases separating them. CDR3 coding DNA: TGTGCCAGCAGGAATCAGGGGATCTCTGGGGCCAACGTCCTGACTTTC. Translation gives CASRNQGISGANVLTF.

The V call is TRBV30, the J call TRBJ1-5; tentative D call: TRBD1 (5 bases). Germline V gives CDR1 GTSNPN, CDR2 SVGIG (reference sequence). Trimming cost V 1 base and J 3 bases, with 13 bases left between them. This CDR3 has 15 amino acids. CDR3 loop: CAWSGRTFLNQPQHF. DNA for the CDR3: TGTGCCTGGAGTGGGAGGACATTCCTCAATCAGCCCCAGCATTTT. Combining the CDR3 with reference TRBV30 and TRBJ1-5 gives the whole variable domain SQTIHQWPATLVQPVGSPLSLECTVEGTSNPNLYWYRQAAGRGLQLLFYSVGIGQISSEVPQNLSASRPQDRQFILSSKKLLLSDSGFYLCAWSGRTFLNQPQHFGDGTRLSIL.

The J gene is TRBJ2-7, the V gene TRBV7-2; 11 bases are a match to TRBD1. The V gene's germline CDR1 is SGHTA and CDR2 FQGNSA. The junction had 8 bases not matched to a gene; V was cut back by 5 bases and J by 2 bases. The CDR3 consists of 16 residues. The CDR3 sequence: CASSTSLGQGAYEQYF. The CDR3 nucleotides read TGTGCCAGCAGCACCAGTTTGGGACAGGGGGCCTACGAGCAGTACTTC.

On this clone itself: One base separates it from a far larger clone, so it is likely a read error. Other DNA sequences of this sample code for an identical CDR3. The chain carries TRBV6-1 and TRBJ2-5, with 8 bases matching TRBD2. The V segment lost 3 bases and the J segment 1 base; nucleotides outside the gene matches: 13. The CDR3 contains 18 residues. In germline, CDR1 is MNHNS, CDR2 SASEGT. DNA of the CDR3: TGTGCCAGCAGTGACGGGCTGGAGCGGGAGTACCGCCAAGAGACCCAGTACTTC. It translates to CASSDGLEREYRQETQYF.

The chain links TRBV28 to TRBJ1-1, with D possibly being TRBD1 (6 bases). CDR1 MDHEN and CDR2 SYDVKM come from the germline V gene. The CDR3 extends over 14 amino acids. V was pared by 5 bases and J by 3 bases, with 13 bases between. The CDR3 sequence: CASSPTQGYTEAFF. The CDR3 nucleotides are TGTGCCAGCAGTCCCACACAGGGTTACACTGAAGCTTTCTTT.

The chain uses TRBV28 and TRBJ1-4; maybe TRBD1 (5 bases). V gave up 7 bases and J gave up 4 bases, with 16 bases separating them. CDR3 length: 15 residues. Germline CDR1 MDHEN, CDR2 SYDVKM. CDR3 nucleotide sequence: TGTGCCAGCACCATCGGGGCAGCCTTTAATGAAAAACTGTTTTTT. This encodes CASTIGAAFNEKLFF.